Below are 25 T cell receptor beta chains sequenced from a single sample in a study of T cells expressing NK-cell markers. For each CDR3 protein, TCRdb gives one entry from its re-call of the 5' RACE reads, without DNA. The sample includes about 260,000 distinct CDR3 sequences. Sequencing was carried out using blood T cells: a sorted CD56 or NKG2C T cell subset, CD4+ or CD8+ T cells, or bulk PBMC T cells (not recorded which). The receptors originated from a man younger than 35 in good health.

The rearrangement uses TRBV3-1 and TRBJ2-3. Germline lookup yields CDR1 LGHDT and CDR2 YNNKEL (reference sequence). CDR3 size: 14 residues. CDR3 region: CASSQGLSVDTQYF.

V and J are TRBV4-2 and TRBJ1-1; TCRdb names TRBD1, which stays unverified in the absence of DNA. Germline-derived CDR1 and CDR2 are LGHNA and YNFKEQ. This CDR3 has 12 amino acids. The CDR3 region is CASSAGVFEAFF.

This CDR3 reads CASSGDSGLYEQYF. The chain combines TRBV5-1 with TRBJ2-7; TCRdb proposes TRBD2, but this gene call is untestable without DNA. Germline V CDR1 and CDR2: SGHRS, YFSETQ. The CDR3 is 14 amino acids.

The rearrangement links TRBV27 to TRBJ1-6; TCRdb's D call, TRBD1, is unchecked because there is no DNA. The germline gives CDR1 MNHEY, CDR2 SMNVEV (reference sequence). The CDR3 loop spans 14 amino acids. CDR3 in amino acids: CASGIGTGGTPLHF.

This sequence joins TRBV23-1 and TRBJ2-1; TCRdb selects TRBD1, and the lack of DNA leaves this call unchecked. TRBV23-1 qualifies as an ORF whose function is uncertain. This CDR3 comprises 15 residues. This CDR3 is CASSQLRIGRSEQFF.

The CDR3 sequence is CASSRRFGGQETQYF. The chain links TRBV11-2 to TRBJ2-5; TCRdb's D gene call, TRBD1, goes unchecked for lack of DNA. This CDR3 region has 15 residues. Germline V gives CDR1 SGHAT, CDR2 FQNNGV.

The chain joins TRBV30 to TRBJ2-1; without DNA, the TCRdb call of TRBD2 cannot be checked. The CDR3 consists of 13 residues. Germline CDR1 and CDR2: GTSNPN and SVGIG (reference sequence). CDR3 protein: CAGSSGSLHEQFF.

The chain recombines TRBV2 with TRBJ2-2. The V gene's germline CDR1 is SNHLY and CDR2 FYNNEI. This CDR3 has 13 amino acids. This CDR3 reads CASSEVMTGELFF.

The rearrangement joins TRBV19 to TRBJ1-6; TCRdb's D call, TRBD1, is unchecked because there is no DNA. This CDR3 has 16 amino acids. The germline gives CDR1 LNHDA, CDR2 SQIVND (reference sequence). This CDR3 reads CASSSDREDYNSPLHF.

The V call is TRBV6-1, the J call TRBJ2-1; TCRdb designates TRBD2, a call that cannot be tested without DNA. The CDR3 is 17 residues long. CDR1 MNHNS and CDR2 SASEGT come from the germline V gene. CDR3 residues: CASKKNSGRGSVDEQFF.

This chain joins TRBV5-1 and TRBJ2-1. The germline V gene encodes CDR1 SGHRS and CDR2 YFSETQ. The CDR3 runs to 14 residues. CDR3 residues: CASSSSLDLGEQFF.

The genes are TRBV18 and TRBJ2-3; TCRdb lists TRBD2, though no DNA is available to test this call. The CDR3 is 18 amino acids. CDR1 and CDR2 (germline): KGHSH, LQKENI. The chain's CDR3 is CASYQPTSGRASTDTQYF.

The chain employs TRBV6-1 and TRBJ2-5; checking the TCRdb D call of TRBD1 is not possible without DNA. Germline values: CDR1 MNHNS, CDR2 SASEGT. This CDR3 contains 14 residues. The CDR3: CASRSRGRGETQYF.

The chain employs TRBV29-1 and TRBJ2-3; TCRdb returns TRBD2, unconfirmable since there is no DNA. Germline CDR1 is SQVTM and CDR2 is ANQGSEA. CDR3 length: 17 amino acids. CDR3 region: CSVSRRLAGRGRDTQYF.

The gene calls are TRBV5-4 and TRBJ2-7; TCRdb gives TRBD2 as the D gene, but with no DNA this cannot be confirmed. Germline V CDR1 and CDR2: SGHNT, YYREEE (reference sequence). The CDR3 contains 13 residues. The CDR3 spells CASSSAGRNEQYF. Looking up the rest from reference TRBV5-4 and TRBJ2-7 gives the full variable domain: ETGVTQSPTHLIKTRGQQVTLRCSSQSGHNTVSWYQQALGQGPQFIFQYYREEENGRGNFPPRFSGLQFPNYSSELNVNALELDDSALYLCASSSAGRNEQYFGPGTRLTVT.

This chain connects TRBV9 to TRBJ2-1; the D gene TCRdb calls, TRBD1, cannot be checked with no DNA. CDR1 is SGDLS, CDR2 YYNGEE, per germline. This CDR3 is built from 15 residues. CDR3: CASSGGTGNYNEQFF. Full variable domain (rest looked up from reference TRBV9 and TRBJ2-1): DSGVTQTPKHLITATGQRVTLRCSPRSGDLSVYWYQQSLDQGLQFLIQYYNGEERAKGNILERFSAQQFPDLHSELNLSSLELGDSALYFCASSGGTGNYNEQFFGPGTRLTVL.

V and J are TRBV20-1 and TRBJ2-1; the TCRdb call, TRBD2, lacks DNA for checking. The CDR3 is 16 residues long. The germline CDR1 and CDR2 sequences are DFQATT and SNEGSKA (reference sequence). CDR3 sequence reads: CSARDGEGGSYNEQFF.

The rearrangement links TRBV6-6 to TRBJ2-3. Per germline, CDR1 MNHNY and CDR2 SVGAGI (reference sequence). There are 11 residues in the CDR3. CDR3 sequence reads: CASSTTDTQYF.

The V gene is TRBV3-1, the J gene TRBJ2-5; TCRdb calls TRBD1, which cannot be checked without DNA. This CDR3 has 16 residues. Germline lookup yields CDR1 LGHDT and CDR2 YNNKEL (reference sequence). The CDR3 here is CASSQDLGAGRETQYF.

This sequence joins TRBV20-1 and TRBJ2-7; the TCRdb D gene call, TRBD1, has no DNA to confirm it. CDR1 DFQATT and CDR2 SNEGSKA come from the germline V gene (reference sequence). This CDR3 contains 16 residues. CDR3: CSARDFRGQGEYEQYF.

The chain carries TRBV20-1 and TRBJ2-1; the TCRdb D gene call, TRBD1, has no DNA to confirm it. Germline CDR1 DFQATT, CDR2 SNEGSKA (reference sequence). There are 15 residues in the CDR3. CDR3 protein: CSARDLRTAYNEQFF.

This sequence joins TRBV20-1 and TRBJ2-5; TCRdb names TRBD2, which stays unverified in the absence of DNA. Germline CDR1 DFQATT, CDR2 SNEGSKA (reference sequence). This CDR3 contains 14 residues. CDR3 region: CSARGELAGETQYF.

This chain links TRBV11-2 with TRBJ1-3; TCRdb picks TRBD1, but there is no DNA to check that call. CDR3 length: 15 amino acids. The germline V gene has CDR1 SGHAT and CDR2 FQNNGV. CDR3 in amino acids: CASSRDRASGNTIYF.

This sequence joins TRBV20-1 and TRBJ2-2; TCRdb lists TRBD2, though no DNA is available to test this call. The CDR3 contains 16 residues. Germline values: CDR1 DFQATT, CDR2 SNEGSKA (reference sequence). The CDR3 protein is CSATTSGRRGTGELFF.

The chain employs TRBV7-2 and TRBJ2-5; the D call of TRBD1 rests on TCRdb alone, since no DNA is present to check it. Germline V CDR1 and CDR2: SGHTA, FQGNSA. The CDR3 is made up of 16 amino acids. This CDR3 reads CASSLTGQLQQETQYF.